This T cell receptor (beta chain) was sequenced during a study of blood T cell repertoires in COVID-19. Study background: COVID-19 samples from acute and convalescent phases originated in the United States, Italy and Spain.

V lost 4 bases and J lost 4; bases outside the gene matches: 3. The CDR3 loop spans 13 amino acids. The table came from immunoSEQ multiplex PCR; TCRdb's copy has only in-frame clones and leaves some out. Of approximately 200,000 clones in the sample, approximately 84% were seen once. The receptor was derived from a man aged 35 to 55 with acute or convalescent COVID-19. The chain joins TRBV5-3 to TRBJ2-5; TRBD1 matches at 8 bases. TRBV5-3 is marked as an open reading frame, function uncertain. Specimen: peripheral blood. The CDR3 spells CARSPDRGETQYF. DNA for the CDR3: TGTGCCAGAAGCCCCGACAGGGGAGAGACCCAGTACTTC.